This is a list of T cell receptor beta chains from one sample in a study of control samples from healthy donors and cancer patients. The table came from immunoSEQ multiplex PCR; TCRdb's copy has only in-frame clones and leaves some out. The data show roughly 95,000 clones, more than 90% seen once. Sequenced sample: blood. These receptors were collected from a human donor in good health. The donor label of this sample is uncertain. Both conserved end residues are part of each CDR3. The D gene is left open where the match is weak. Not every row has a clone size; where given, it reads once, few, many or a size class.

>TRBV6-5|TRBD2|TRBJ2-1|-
TGTGCCAGCAGTAAGGGACTAGCGGAAAATGAGCAGTTCTTC
CASSKGLAENEQFF
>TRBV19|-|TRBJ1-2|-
TGTGCCAGTAGTACAAACTATGGCTACACCTTC
CASSTNYGYTF
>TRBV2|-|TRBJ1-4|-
TGTGCCAGCAGGACAGCCGCAACTAATGAAAAACTGTTTTTT
CASRTAATNEKLFF
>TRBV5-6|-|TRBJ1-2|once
TGTGCCAGCAGCTTGCAGGGCAACTATGGCTACACCTTC
CASSLQGNYGYTF
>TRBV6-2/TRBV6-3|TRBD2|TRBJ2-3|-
TGTGCCAGCAGTTCTAGCGGGGGGGCCGATACGCAGTATTTT
CASSSSGGADTQYF
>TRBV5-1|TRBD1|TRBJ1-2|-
TGCGCCAGCAGCCTACGGACAGGACAACACCCCTCCTATGGCTACACCTTC
CASSLRTGQHPSYGYTF
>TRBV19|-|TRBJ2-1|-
TGTGCCAGTAGTATCGGGACACTCTTCGACAATGAGCAGTTCTTC
CASSIGTLFDNEQFF
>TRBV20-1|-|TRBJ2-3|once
TGCAGTGCTAGACCCACAGATACGCAGTATTTT
CSARPTDTQYF
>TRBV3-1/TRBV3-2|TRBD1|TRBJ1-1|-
TGTGCCAGCAGCCGGACCGACAGGGGATCCACTAGCACTGAAGCTTTCTTT
CASSRTDRGSTSTEAFF
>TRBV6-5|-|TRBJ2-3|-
TGTGCCAGCAGCATAGACTGGAATACGCAGTATTTT
CASSIDWNTQYF
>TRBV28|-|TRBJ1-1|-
TGTGCCAGCAGTTTATTTATGAACACTGAAGCTTTCTTT
CASSLFMNTEAFF
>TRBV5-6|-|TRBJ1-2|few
TGTGCCAGCAGCCACCCCCGGTACCTCCATGGCTACACCTTC
CASSHPRYLHGYTF
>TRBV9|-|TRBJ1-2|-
TGTGCCAGCAGCGTAGATATGAGGGGGATGTTAGGCTATGGCTACACCTTC
CASSVDMRGMLGYGYTF
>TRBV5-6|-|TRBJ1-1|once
TGTGCCAGCAGCTTTCGGGTGCTTAACACTGAAGCTTTCTTT
CASSFRVLNTEAFF
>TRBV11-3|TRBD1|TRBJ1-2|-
TGTGCCAGCAGCTTAGTGGGGGACAGTTTTTGTGGCTACACCTTC
CASSLVGDSFCGYTF
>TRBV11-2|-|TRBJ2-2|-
TGTGCCAGCCAAGTGATACCGAACACCGGGGAGCTGTTTTTT
CASQVIPNTGELFF
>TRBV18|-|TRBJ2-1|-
TGTGCCAGCTCACCTTCAGTCGGAATCAAGTTCTTC
CASSPSVGIKFF
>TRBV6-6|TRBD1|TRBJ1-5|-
TGTGCCAGCAGCCGACAGGGGGCGCGTCAAAGCAATCAGCCCCAGCATTTT
CASSRQGARQSNQPQHF
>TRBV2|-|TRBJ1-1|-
TGTGCCAGCAGGGGCCAAGACACTGAAGCTTTCTTT
CASRGQDTEAFF
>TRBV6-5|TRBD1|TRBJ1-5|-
TGTGCCAGCAGTTATTCGGCTCTCGCAGGGGGTCAGCCCCAGCATTTT
CASSYSALAGGQPQHF
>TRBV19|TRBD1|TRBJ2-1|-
TGTGCCAGTAGTATTCGTTCCCAGGGGGCGGGTGAGCAGTTCTTC
CASSIRSQGAGEQFF
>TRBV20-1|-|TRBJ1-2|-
TGCAGTGCTGGCCCCCTACTTGGCTACACCTTC
CSAGPLLGYTF
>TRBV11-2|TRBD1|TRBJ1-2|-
TGTGCCAGCAGCTCCGGGACAGGGGGCGGCTACACTTTC
CASSSGTGGGYTF
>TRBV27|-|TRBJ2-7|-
TGTGCCAGCAGTTCCACCCCAGGCTCCTACGAGCAGTACTTC
CASSSTPGSYEQYF
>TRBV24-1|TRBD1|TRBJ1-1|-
TGTGCCACCAGTGACTCGACAGGGCCAGAAGCTTTCTTT
CATSDSTGPEAFF
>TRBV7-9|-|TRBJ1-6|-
TGTGCCAGCAGCTCCATATATAATTCACCCCTCCACTTT
CASSSIYNSPLHF
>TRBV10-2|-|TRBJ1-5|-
TGCGCCAGCAGTGAGGGGGGTTATAGCAATCAGCCCCAGCATTTT
CASSEGGYSNQPQHF
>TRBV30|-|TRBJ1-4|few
TGTGCCTGGAAAAGTCAGGGAGCCGAAAAACTGTTTTTT
CAWKSQGAEKLFF
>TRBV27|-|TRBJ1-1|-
TGTGCCAGCAGTTTAGGGGGTAACACTGAAGCTTTCTTT
CASSLGGNTEAFF
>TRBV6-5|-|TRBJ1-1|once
TGTGCCAGCCGGGCGGGGACTGAGACTGAAGCTTTCTTT
CASRAGTETEAFF
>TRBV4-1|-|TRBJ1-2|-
TGCGCCAGCAGCCAAGACCCAGGCTTAAAGAACTATGGCTACACCTTC
CASSQDPGLKNYGYTF
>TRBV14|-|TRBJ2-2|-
TGTGCCAGCAGCCAAGATGGGGATCTAGCGCAACACCTCACCGGGGAGCTGTTTTTT
CASSQDGDLAQHLTGELFF
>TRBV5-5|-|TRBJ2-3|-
TGTGCCAGCAGCTTAGTAGATACGCAGTATTTT
CASSLVDTQYF
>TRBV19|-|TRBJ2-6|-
TGTGCCAGTAGTAACCCCCCGCTGAGGCAGCGCAGCTCTGGGGCCAACGTCCTGACTTTC
CASSNPPLRQRSSGANVLTF
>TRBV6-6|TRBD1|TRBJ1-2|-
TGTGCCAGCAGACCAGGGACAGGCAATTCCTATGGCTACACCTTC
CASRPGTGNSYGYTF
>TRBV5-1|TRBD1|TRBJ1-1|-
TGCGCCAGCAGCACCCTGGGGGACAGGAACACTGAAGCTTTCTTT
CASSTLGDRNTEAFF
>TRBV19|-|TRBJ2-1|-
TGTGCCAGTTCACCAGCGGTCTCCTACAATGAGCAGTTCTTC
CASSPAVSYNEQFF
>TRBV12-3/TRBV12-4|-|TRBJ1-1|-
TGTGCCAGCAGTCAGACGGTGAACACTGAAGCTTTCTTT
CASSQTVNTEAFF
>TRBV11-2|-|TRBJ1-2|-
TGTGCCAGCAGCTTAGATTGGGAGGGCAACTATGGCTACACCTTC
CASSLDWEGNYGYTF
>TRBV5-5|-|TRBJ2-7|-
TGTGCCAGCAGCGGGACTGATCTCACCTACGAGCAGTACTTC
CASSGTDLTYEQYF
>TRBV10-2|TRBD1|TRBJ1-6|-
TGCGCCACCAACTATGGGACAGCAAATTCACCCCTCCACTTT
CATNYGTANSPLHF
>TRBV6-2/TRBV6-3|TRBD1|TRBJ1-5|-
TGTGCCAGCAGTCAGCCGACAGGGCGAAATCAGCCCCAGCATTTT
CASSQPTGRNQPQHF
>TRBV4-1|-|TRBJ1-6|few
TGCGCCAGCAGCCAAGATCGGACACCGTTTACACCCCTCCACTTT
CASSQDRTPFTPLHF
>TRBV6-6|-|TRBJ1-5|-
TGTGCCAGCAGTTTTGGACGTCTTAGCAATCAGCCCCAGCATTTT
CASSFGRLSNQPQHF